Sequencing of this TCR beta chain was carried out in a study of beta chain features in type 1 diabetes. Study outcomes and limitations: The study left unresolved whether HLA type influences TCRB rearrangement. VDJ junctions sequenced from type 1 diabetes patients showed fewer insertions and more deletions. TCRB repertoires of naive, central memory and Treg cells appeared more similar among patients than among healthy donors.

This clone was recorded a few times. Its cognate antigen is unknown. The CDR3 covers 14 residues. With 4 bases removed from V and 4 bases from J, the gap between germline ends came to 11 bases. From germline, CDR1 is SGHTA and CDR2 FQGNSA. In total, each donor contributed a single heparinised blood draw that averaged approximately 120 mL. The whole isolated RNA underwent reverse transcription, so sequencing captured expressed TCRB transcripts. TCRdb's table, derived via immunoSEQ multiplex PCR, lists solely in-frame clones and lacks some. The sample comprises hundreds of thousands of clones, around 12% of which are singletons, and around 0.015% rests with the top ten.

Sequences were obtained from naive CD4+ T cells from blood. This TCR was sampled from a man aged 18 to 29 in good health. The J gene is TRBJ1-5, the V gene TRBV7-2; tentatively, D is TRBD1 (5 bases). The CDR3 loop reads CASSSYGGNQPQHF. DNA for the CDR3: TGTGCCAGCAGCTCTTATGGGGGGAATCAGCCCCAGCATTTT.